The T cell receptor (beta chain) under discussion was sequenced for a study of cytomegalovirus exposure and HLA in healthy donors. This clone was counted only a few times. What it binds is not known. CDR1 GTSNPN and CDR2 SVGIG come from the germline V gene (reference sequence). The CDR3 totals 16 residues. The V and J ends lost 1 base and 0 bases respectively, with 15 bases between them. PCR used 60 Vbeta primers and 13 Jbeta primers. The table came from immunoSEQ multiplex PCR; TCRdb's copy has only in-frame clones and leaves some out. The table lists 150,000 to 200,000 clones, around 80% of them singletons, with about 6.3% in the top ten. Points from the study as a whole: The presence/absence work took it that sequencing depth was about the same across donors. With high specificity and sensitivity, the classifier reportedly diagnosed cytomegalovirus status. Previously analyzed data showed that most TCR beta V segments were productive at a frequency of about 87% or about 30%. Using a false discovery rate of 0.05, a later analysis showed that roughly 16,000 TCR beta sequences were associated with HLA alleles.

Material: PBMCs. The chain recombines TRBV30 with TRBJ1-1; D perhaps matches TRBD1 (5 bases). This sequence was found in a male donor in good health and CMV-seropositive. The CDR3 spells CAWSGPITGLNTEAFF. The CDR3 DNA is TGTGCCTGGAGTGGACCGATAACAGGACTGAACACTGAAGCTTTCTTT.